This TCR beta chain emerged from a study of blood T cells in healthy people across ages. CDR1 is LNHDA, CDR2 SQIVND, per germline (reference sequence). With 1 base removed from V and 5 bases from J, the gap between germline ends came to 8 bases. The CDR3 loop spans 13 amino acids. Primed by a sample-barcoded 5' primer and a J-beta primer mix, a second PCR proceeded for roughly 7 to 12 cycles. TCRdb re-called the 5' RACE reads through MiXCR, storing one row per CDR3 protein. The data show some 1,800,000 distinct CDR3 sequences, with around 42% seen just once and under 25% held by the top ten. This chain links TRBV19 with TRBJ1-2; no clear D. This receptor was taken from a human donor in good health. The specimen was blood. The DNA for the CDR3 is TGTGCCAGTAGTATAGCTAGGACTTATGGCTACACCTTC. Encoded protein: CASSIARTYGYTF.